These T cell receptor beta chains were read from a single sample in a study of cytomegalovirus exposure and HLA in healthy donors. Sequenced by immunoSEQ multiplex PCR; TCRdb stores in-frame clones only, minus some. The table records tens of thousands of clones, 70% to 90% of them present only once. Source material: PBMCs. The origin of the receptors is a woman younger than 35 in good health and CMV-seropositive. CDR3s include the opening cysteine and the closing phenylalanine or tryptophan. The D gene is left open where the match is weak.

j_gene: TRBJ2-5
d_gene: TRBD2
v_gene: TRBV29-1
CDR3nt: TGCAGCGTTATACTATTACTAGCGGGGGACCCATACCAAGAGACCCAGTACTTC
CDR3aa: CSVILLLAGDPYQETQYF

j_gene: TRBJ1-5
d_gene: NA
v_gene: TRBV9
CDR3nt: TGTGCCAGCAGTTCAACAGGAAATCAGCCCCAGCATTTT
CDR3aa: CASSSTGNQPQHF

j_gene: TRBJ2-7
d_gene: TRBD2
v_gene: TRBV7-2
CDR3nt: TGTGCCAGCAGCCGGAGCGGGAGAGGTACCTACGAGCAGTACTTC
CDR3aa: CASSRSGRGTYEQYF

j_gene: TRBJ1-2
d_gene: NA
v_gene: TRBV19
CDR3nt: TGTGCCTCCCTGCGGGGAGACTATGGCTACACCTTC
CDR3aa: CASLRGDYGYTF

j_gene: TRBJ2-1
d_gene: TRBD2
v_gene: TRBV4-2
CDR3nt: TGTGCCAGCAGCCAAGAACTAGCGGTCCATGAGCAGTTCTTC
CDR3aa: CASSQELAVHEQFF

j_gene: TRBJ2-7
d_gene: TRBD2
v_gene: TRBV10-3
CDR3nt: TGTGCCATCAGTGAAGGACTAGCGGGGGGCGCGTACTTC
CDR3aa: CAISEGLAGGAYF

j_gene: TRBJ1-1
d_gene: TRBD1
v_gene: TRBV6-6
CDR3nt: TGTGCCAGCAGTACAGGGGGCGTTTTCCTCAACACTGAAGCTTTCTTT
CDR3aa: CASSTGGVFLNTEAFF

j_gene: TRBJ2-1
d_gene: NA
v_gene: TRBV5-4
CDR3nt: TGTGCCAGCAGCTCAGGCGACATCGGGGTTCGCCATGAGCAGTTCTTC
CDR3aa: CASSSGDIGVRHEQFF

j_gene: TRBJ1-4
d_gene: NA
v_gene: TRBV7-2
CDR3nt: TGTGCCAGCAGCCCCCTAGGATGGGTCCGATTTGCAACTAATGAAAAACTGTTTTTT
CDR3aa: CASSPLGWVRFATNEKLFF

j_gene: TRBJ2-3
d_gene: NA
v_gene: TRBV9
CDR3nt: TGTGCCAGCAGCGCGGGGGTGGGGACAGACACAGATACGCAGTATTTT
CDR3aa: CASSAGVGTDTDTQYF

j_gene: TRBJ2-3
d_gene: TRBD2
v_gene: TRBV4-1
CDR3nt: TGCGCCAGCAGCCCCTACTACCCCTTAACTAGCGGGAGGGCAGATACGCAGTATTTT
CDR3aa: CASSPYYPLTSGRADTQYF

j_gene: TRBJ2-2
d_gene: TRBD1
v_gene: TRBV9
CDR3nt: TGTGCCAGCAGCGTGACAGGGAAGTTACCCGGGGAGCTGTTTTTT
CDR3aa: CASSVTGKLPGELFF

j_gene: TRBJ1-2
d_gene: NA
v_gene: TRBV29-1
CDR3nt: TGCAGCGTTGATGAGGGCGGCTATGGCTACACCTTC
CDR3aa: CSVDEGGYGYTF

j_gene: TRBJ2-1
d_gene: TRBD1
v_gene: TRBV2
CDR3nt: TGTGCCAGCAGTGAATTCAGGGGGCGAAGGTACAATGAGCAGTTCTTC
CDR3aa: CASSEFRGRRYNEQFF

j_gene: TRBJ2-5
d_gene: NA
v_gene: TRBV10-3
CDR3nt: TGTGCCATCAGGGACAGATCGTTCCAAGAGACCCAGTACTTC
CDR3aa: CAIRDRSFQETQYF

j_gene: TRBJ1-5
d_gene: NA
v_gene: TRBV23-1
CDR3nt: TGCGCCAGCAGTCAAGGCAGGGCGGGGAATCAGCCCCAGCATTTT
CDR3aa: CASSQGRAGNQPQHF

j_gene: TRBJ2-7
d_gene: TRBD1
v_gene: TRBV6-6
CDR3nt: TGTGCCAGCAGAGTCGACAGGGGGTCCTACGAGCAGTACTTC
CDR3aa: CASRVDRGSYEQYF

j_gene: TRBJ2-5
d_gene: NA
v_gene: TRBV14
CDR3nt: TGTGCCAGCAGCCCTAGATCTGGGGGGCAAGAGACCCAGTACTTC
CDR3aa: CASSPRSGGQETQYF

j_gene: TRBJ1-3
d_gene: TRBD1
v_gene: TRBV7-2
CDR3nt: TGTGCCAGCAGCCTGGAAAGGGGGCCTGGAAACACCATATATTTT
CDR3aa: CASSLERGPGNTIYF

j_gene: TRBJ1-5
d_gene: NA
v_gene: TRBV29-1
CDR3nt: TGCAGCGTTGGGAACAGGGTCAATCAGCCCCAGCATTTT
CDR3aa: CSVGNRVNQPQHF

j_gene: TRBJ1-5
d_gene: NA
v_gene: TRBV7-9
CDR3nt: TGTGCCAGCAGCTTGAGCTCAAGTAAAAATCAGCCCCAGCATTTT
CDR3aa: CASSLSSSKNQPQHF

j_gene: TRBJ2-1
d_gene: TRBD1
v_gene: TRBV29-1
CDR3nt: TGCAGCGTTTTTGCGCGGTCGGGACAGAATTACAATGAGCAGTTCTTC
CDR3aa: CSVFARSGQNYNEQFF

j_gene: TRBJ2-7
d_gene: NA
v_gene: TRBV6-6
CDR3nt: TGTGCCAGCAGTTTCGACACGAGCTCCTACGAGCAGTACTTC
CDR3aa: CASSFDTSSYEQYF

j_gene: TRBJ1-1
d_gene: NA
v_gene: TRBV6-1
CDR3nt: TGTGCCAGCCGGACAGAGATGAACACTGAAGCTTTCTTT
CDR3aa: CASRTEMNTEAFF

j_gene: TRBJ1-3
d_gene: NA
v_gene: TRBV30
CDR3nt: TGTGCCTGGAGGCGAACAGGGTCTGGAAACACCATATATTTT
CDR3aa: CAWRRTGSGNTIYF

j_gene: TRBJ2-5
d_gene: NA
v_gene: TRBV30
CDR3nt: TGTGCCTGGAGGGGTGGGGGACTCCCAATCCCTGAGACCCAGTACTTC
CDR3aa: CAWRGGGLPIPETQYF

j_gene: TRBJ1-2
d_gene: NA
v_gene: TRBV28
CDR3nt: TGTGCCAGCAGCTACAACGGGGTAGGGCAGGATGGCTACACCTTC
CDR3aa: CASSYNGVGQDGYTF

j_gene: TRBJ2-7
d_gene: NA
v_gene: TRBV5-6
CDR3nt: TGTGCCAGCAGCTTCAGGGCCATCGGATCCTACGAGCAGTACTTC
CDR3aa: CASSFRAIGSYEQYF

j_gene: TRBJ1-6
d_gene: TRBD1
v_gene: TRBV2
CDR3nt: TGTGCCAGCACACGAGACCAGGGGGCCTATAATTCACCCCTCCACTTT
CDR3aa: CASTRDQGAYNSPLHF

j_gene: TRBJ2-3
d_gene: TRBD2
v_gene: TRBV6-6
CDR3nt: TGTGCCAGCAGTATACTAGCGGGAGGGGATACGCAGTATTTT
CDR3aa: CASSILAGGDTQYF

j_gene: TRBJ2-7
d_gene: TRBD1
v_gene: TRBV7-8
CDR3nt: TGTGCCAGCAGCTTACGGGACAGGGAGGTTTCGGACGAGCAGTACTTC
CDR3aa: CASSLRDREVSDEQYF

j_gene: TRBJ2-5
d_gene: NA
v_gene: TRBV7-9
CDR3nt: TGTGCCAGCAGCCCGGACATTTCCCAAGAGACCCAGTACTTC
CDR3aa: CASSPDISQETQYF

j_gene: TRBJ2-3
d_gene: NA
v_gene: TRBV5-4
CDR3nt: TGTGCCAGCAGCTTACAGGGTGCAGATACGCAGTATTTT
CDR3aa: CASSLQGADTQYF

j_gene: TRBJ2-5
d_gene: NA
v_gene: TRBV5-8
CDR3nt: TGTGCCAGCAGCCCCTCCCTCGGGGAGACCCAGTACTTC
CDR3aa: CASSPSLGETQYF

j_gene: TRBJ2-5
d_gene: NA
v_gene: TRBV18
CDR3nt: TGTGCCAGCTCACCAGGTGTCGGGGAGACCCAGTACTTC
CDR3aa: CASSPGVGETQYF

j_gene: TRBJ1-1
d_gene: NA
v_gene: TRBV30
CDR3nt: TGTGCCTGTCCGCTTCAGGGAACTGAAGCTTTCTTT
CDR3aa: CACPLQGTEAFF

j_gene: TRBJ2-5
d_gene: TRBD1
v_gene: TRBV28
CDR3nt: TGTGCCAGCAGGACACCGGGACAGGGGGCCGGAGAGACCCAGTACTTC
CDR3aa: CASRTPGQGAGETQYF

j_gene: TRBJ2-7
d_gene: TRBD1
v_gene: TRBV6-1
CDR3nt: TGTGCCAGCAGTTCTTCAGGGGGCATCTACGAGCAGTACTTC
CDR3aa: CASSSSGGIYEQYF

j_gene: TRBJ2-2
d_gene: NA
v_gene: TRBV18
CDR3nt: TGTGCCAGCTCACCACGTCGGACACAGAACACCGGGGAGCTGTTTTTT
CDR3aa: CASSPRRTQNTGELFF

j_gene: TRBJ2-1
d_gene: NA
v_gene: TRBV4-1
CDR3nt: TGCGCCAGCAGCCAAGAAGGGCGTGTGGCGGGGGCGCTCGTCTTC
CDR3aa: CASSQEGRVAGALVF

j_gene: TRBJ1-1
d_gene: NA
v_gene: TRBV27
CDR3nt: TGTGCCAGCAATTCGGGTGGCACTGAAGCTTTCTTT
CDR3aa: CASNSGGTEAFF

j_gene: TRBJ2-5
d_gene: NA
v_gene: TRBV7-9
CDR3nt: TGTGCCAGTAGATTCTCGGGGGAGACCCAGTACTTC
CDR3aa: CASRFSGETQYF

j_gene: TRBJ1-4
d_gene: TRBD1
v_gene: TRBV27
CDR3nt: TGTGCCAGCAGTGATTTGACAGGGATAAATGAAAAACTGTTTTTT
CDR3aa: CASSDLTGINEKLFF

j_gene: TRBJ2-7
d_gene: TRBD2
v_gene: TRBV5-1
CDR3nt: TGCGCCAGGAGGGAGGGGCGACTTCCCTACGAGCAGTACTTC
CDR3aa: CARREGRLPYEQYF

j_gene: TRBJ1-2
d_gene: NA
v_gene: TRBV28
CDR3nt: TGTGCCAGCAGTTTCTCCCCGGCAGTCAGGCATGGCTACACCTTC
CDR3aa: CASSFSPAVRHGYTF

j_gene: TRBJ1-1
d_gene: NA
v_gene: TRBV15
CDR3nt: TGTGCCACCAGCAGGGCTAGTAACACTGAAGCTTTCTTT
CDR3aa: CATSRASNTEAFF

j_gene: TRBJ2-1
d_gene: TRBD2
v_gene: TRBV10-1
CDR3nt: TGCGCCAGCAGCTATAGGACTAGCGGGAGTATCAATGAGCAGTTCTTC
CDR3aa: CASSYRTSGSINEQFF

j_gene: TRBJ2-3
d_gene: NA
v_gene: TRBV30
CDR3nt: TGTGCCCTTACGGAGCTGAGAGATACGCAGTATTTT
CDR3aa: CALTELRDTQYF

j_gene: TRBJ2-3
d_gene: TRBD2
v_gene: TRBV9
CDR3nt: TGTGCCAGCAGCGTAACTAGCGGGGGGGCCAGTACAGATACGCAGTATTTT
CDR3aa: CASSVTSGGASTDTQYF

j_gene: TRBJ1-2
d_gene: TRBD1
v_gene: TRBV7-9
CDR3nt: TGTGCCAGCAGCCCGACAGGGGGCAACGACTATGGCTACACCTTC
CDR3aa: CASSPTGGNDYGYTF

j_gene: TRBJ2-3
d_gene: TRBD2
v_gene: TRBV19
CDR3nt: TGTGCCAGCACCGATCTAGCGGGAGCAGATACGCAGTATTTT
CDR3aa: CASTDLAGADTQYF

j_gene: TRBJ1-2
d_gene: NA
v_gene: TRBV19
CDR3nt: TGTGCCAGTAGGGGGCTTGACTATGGCTACACCTTC
CDR3aa: CASRGLDYGYTF

j_gene: TRBJ2-1
d_gene: NA
v_gene: TRBV21-1
CDR3nt: TGTGCCAGCAGCGAACGACAGGGGGAGTCCTACAATGAGCAGTTCTTC
CDR3aa: CASSERQGESYNEQFF

j_gene: TRBJ2-2
d_gene: NA
v_gene: TRBV6-6
CDR3nt: TGTGCCAGCCGTGAGGGTTCCGGGGAGCTGTTTTTT
CDR3aa: CASREGSGELFF

j_gene: TRBJ2-3
d_gene: TRBD2
v_gene: TRBV11-2
CDR3nt: TGTGCCAGCAGCTTAGGGACTAGTAACACAGATACGCAGTATTTT
CDR3aa: CASSLGTSNTDTQYF

j_gene: TRBJ1-4
d_gene: NA
v_gene: TRBV4-1
CDR3nt: TGCGCCAGCAGCCAAGGCCTGGGCGGGACGGAGAATGAAAAACTGTTTTTT
CDR3aa: CASSQGLGGTENEKLFF

j_gene: TRBJ1-1
d_gene: NA
v_gene: TRBV7-2
CDR3nt: TGTGCCAGCAGCTTGGGGGGTACCAACACTGAAGCTTTCTTT
CDR3aa: CASSLGGTNTEAFF

j_gene: TRBJ2-7
d_gene: NA
v_gene: TRBV7-8
CDR3nt: TGTGCCAGCAGCTTATCCAGGGCAGGCTACGAGCAGTACTTC
CDR3aa: CASSLSRAGYEQYF

j_gene: TRBJ2-6
d_gene: TRBD1
v_gene: TRBV7-8
CDR3nt: TGTGCCAGCAGCTTGGGACAGGGATGGTCTGGGGCCAACGTCCTGACTTTC
CDR3aa: CASSLGQGWSGANVLTF

j_gene: TRBJ2-1
d_gene: TRBD2
v_gene: TRBV28
CDR3nt: TGTGCCAGCAGTGCCACACTACAAACTAGCGGGAGAGGCCCCTCCTACAATGAGCAGTTCTTC
CDR3aa: CASSATLQTSGRGPSYNEQFF